The 29 T cell receptor beta chains presented below share a single source sample, sequenced in a study of metastatic and nonmetastatic thyroid tumors. TCRdb re-processed the PCR reads through MiXCR. The profile shows 20,000 to 30,000 clones, 10% to 15% of them singletons. No treatment of any kind had been given to any patient before thyroid surgery. Sequenced material: blood. The receptor set was obtained from a female donor with papillary thyroid cancer or a benign thyroid nodule (not recorded which). Some clones in this sample may be carry-over from other donors' samples.

There are many counts of this clone. The gene calls are TRBV18 and TRBJ2-3; no firm D call. With 1 base removed from V and 0 bases from J, the gap between germline ends came to 8 bases. The CDR3 is 15 residues long. Per the germline V gene, CDR1 is KGHSH and CDR2 is LQKENI. CDR3 sequence reads: CASSPRVESTDTQYF. For the CDR3, the DNA is TGTGCCAGCTCACCACGGGTGGAGAGCACAGATACGCAGTATTTT.

Ten or more counts support this clone. This sequence joins TRBV19 and TRBJ2-7; 9 positions agree with TRBD1. The CDR3 loop spans 13 amino acids. Germline CDR1 is LNHDA and CDR2 is SQIVND (reference sequence). With 5 bases clipped from V and 3 bases from J, the junction kept 2 bases outside the gene matches. CDR3 sequence reads: CASSSGQGYEQYF. CDR3 DNA: TGTGCCAGTAGTTCGGGACAGGGCTACGAGCAGTACTTC.

For this clone: A much larger clone differs from this one at a single base, so this may be a read error. The genes are TRBV5-5 and TRBJ1-1; D is undetermined. Germline V gene lookup returns CDR1 SGHKS and CDR2 YYEKEE (reference sequence). The CDR3 totals 12 residues. V lost 1 base to trimming and J lost 10 bases, with 11 bases between them. CDR3 in DNA: TGTGCCAGCAGCTTGACGTCGAGGAGAGCTTTCTTT. As protein: CASSLTSRRAFF.

This clone was recorded many times. This chain connects TRBV6-2 or TRBV6-3 to TRBJ2-5; D not resolved. V was trimmed by 1 base and J by 8 bases, leaving 14 bases between them. The germline gives CDR1 MNHEY, CDR2 SVGEGT. There are 14 residues in the CDR3. The CDR3 region is CASSYYHMTPTQYF. CDR3 nucleotides: TGTGCCAGCAGTTACTATCACATGACTCCCACCCAGTACTTC.

Ten or more counts support this clone. The chain carries TRBV9 and TRBJ1-3, with 7 bases aligning to TRBD1. Germline loops: CDR1 SGDLS, CDR2 YYNGEE. CDR3 length equals 14 residues. J gave up 0 bases and V 8 bases, and 5 bases lay outside the gene matches. The CDR3 sequence: CASEGGRSGNTIYF. CDR3 nucleotide sequence: TGTGCCAGTGAAGGGGGCCGCTCTGGAAACACCATATATTTT.

This clone was detected ten times or more. V is TRBV28 and J is TRBJ1-5; D is uncertain. V was cut by 2 bases and J by 4 bases, with 12 bases left in between. The CDR3 covers 15 residues. Germline CDR1 reads MDHEN; CDR2 reads SYDVKM. CDR3 nucleotides: TGTGCCAGCAGTTTAACCCTCGACATTAATCAGCCCCAGCATTTT. Translated: CASSLTLDINQPQHF. Using reference TRBV28 and TRBJ1-5 for the parts outside the CDR3, the full variable domain is DVKVTQSSRYLVKRTGEKVFLECVQDMDHENMFWYRQDPGLGLRLIYFSYDVKMKEKGDIPEGYSVSREKKERFSLILESASTNQTSMYLCASSLTLDINQPQHFGDGTRLSIL.

This clone was detected many times. The chain is built from TRBV7-9 and TRBJ2-5; weak D call: TRBD1 (6 bases). CDR1 is SEHNR, CDR2 FQNEAQ, per germline (reference sequence). V was cut by 4 bases and J by 4 bases, with 7 bases left in between. CDR3 length: 12 amino acids. The CDR3 DNA reads as TGTGCCAGCAGCTCAGGGGTAGAGACCCAGTACTTC. It yields the protein CASSSGVETQYF.

The V call is TRBV7-2, the J call TRBJ2-2; 7 nucleotides match TRBD2. The CDR3 consists of 20 residues. Germline CDR1 and CDR2: SGHTA and FQGNSA. Trimming at V came to 5 bases and at J to 0 bases, leaving 18 bases not matched to a gene. CDR3: CASSAQPGTNGKANTGELFF. The CDR3 nucleotides are TGTGCCAGCAGCGCCCAACCCGGGACTAACGGAAAAGCGAACACCGGGGAGCTGTTTTTT.

This clone has at least ten counts. This chain links TRBV6-1 with TRBJ1-5; D gene uncertain. V shed 3 bases and J shed 7 bases, with 7 bases lying between them. The length of the CDR3 is 12 residues. The germline V gene has CDR1 MNHNS and CDR2 SASEGT. The CDR3 DNA reads as TGTGCCAGCAGTGAGGAACCCCAGCCCCAGCATTTT. This sequence encodes CASSEEPQPQHF.

The sample holds many counts of this clone. The chain is built from TRBV19 and TRBJ1-1; D ambiguous. The germline V and J ends were trimmed by 6 bases and 1 base, with 9 bases remaining between them. This CDR3 spans 13 amino acids. Germline assignment: CDR1 LNHDA and CDR2 SQIVND (reference sequence). The CDR3 loop is CASSSTANTEAFF. DNA of the CDR3: TGTGCCAGTAGCTCGACGGCGAACACTGAAGCTTTCTTT.

This clone was found many times. V usage is TRBV7-3 and J usage is TRBJ2-1; 8 nucleotides align to TRBD2. Germline CDR1 is SGHTA and CDR2 is FQGTGA. There are 16 residues in the CDR3. V lost 4 bases and J lost 1; bases outside the gene matches: 6. As DNA, the CDR3 is TGTGCCAGCAGCTCGGGCAGCGGGAGTTCCTACAATGAGCAGTTCTTC. Translating gives CASSSGSGSSYNEQFF.

This clone was detected many times. The same CDR3 also results from other DNA sequences found in this sample. This chain connects TRBV7-8 to TRBJ2-1; TRBD1 agrees at 7 bases. CDR1 is SGHVS and CDR2 is FQNEAQ in the germline V gene. CDR3 length: 15 residues. J lost 7 bases, V lost 2 bases, and 8 bases had no gene match. The CDR3 sequence: CASSLHGTAINEQFF. The CDR3 DNA reads TGTGCCAGCAGCTTACATGGGACAGCTATTAATGAGCAGTTCTTC.

This clone was picked up many times. The gene calls are TRBV27 and TRBJ2-5; 14 bases are shared with TRBD2. The CDR3 is 15 amino acids. Germline V gene data show CDR1 as MNHEY and CDR2 as SMNVEV (reference sequence). The trim removed 6 bases at V and 5 bases at J, leaving 5 bases unmatched. The CDR3 reads CASSLGLAGAETQYF. As DNA, the CDR3 is TGTGCCAGCAGCCTGGGACTAGCGGGAGCTGAGACCCAGTACTTC.

This clone was recorded many times. The genes are TRBV5-6 and TRBJ1-2; no reliable D call. Germline CDR1 reads SGHDT; CDR2 reads YYEEEE. The V end was cut by 4 bases, the J end by 5 bases, with 12 bases between. This CDR3 has 13 residues. The CDR3 DNA reads as TGTGCCAGCAGCCTACCCCCGTCGTATGGCTACACCTTC. Translating it yields CASSLPPSYGYTF.

There are many counts of this clone. The V gene is TRBV6-1, the J gene TRBJ1-2, with D perhaps TRBD1 (6 bases). Germline V lookup: CDR1 MNHNS, CDR2 SASEGT. The V and J ends lost 7 bases and 7 bases respectively, with 16 bases between them. The CDR3 covers 13 residues. The CDR3 loop reads CASTNRVQGGYTF. DNA for the CDR3: TGTGCCAGCACTAACAGGGTTCAAGGTGGCTACACCTTC.

This clone was observed at least ten times. This chain uses TRBV4-1 with TRBJ1-4, with 7 bases that match TRBD1. Germline CDR1 and CDR2: MGHRA and YSYEKL. V lost 0 bases, J lost 3 bases, and 4 bases stayed unmatched. CDR3 size: 16 residues. DNA for the CDR3: TGCGCCAGCAGCCAAGATAGGGGGCAGCCTAATGAAAAACTGTTTTTT. Translated, it gives CASSQDRGQPNEKLFF.

The J gene is TRBJ2-7, the V gene TRBV20-1; TRBD2 agrees at 7 bases. This CDR3 region has 12 residues. V gave up 0 bases and J gave up 4 bases; unmatched junction bases: 0. Per the germline V gene, CDR1 is DFQATT and CDR2 is SNEGSKA (reference sequence). The CDR3 region is CSAREREYEQYF. In DNA form, the CDR3 reads TGCAGTGCTAGAGAGCGGGAGTACGAGCAGTACTTC.

Ten or more counts support this clone. The rearrangement links TRBV2 to TRBJ2-2; 7 bases map to TRBD2. Unmatched junction bases numbered 9, after V lost 6 bases and J lost 5 bases. CDR3 size: 15 residues. Germline CDR1 and CDR2: SNHLY and FYNNEI. CDR3: CASSIFLAETGELFF. The CDR3 coding sequence is TGTGCCAGCAGCATTTTCCTAGCGGAGACCGGGGAGCTGTTTTTT.

This clone came up many times. This chain connects TRBV25-1 to TRBJ1-1; perhaps TRBD1 as D (5 bases). V lost 3 bases and J 6 bases, leaving 20 bases between the germline ends. The CDR3 contains 16 residues. Germline CDR1 MGHDK, CDR2 SYGVNS. The CDR3 DNA reads as TGTGCCAGCAGTGATGGAGGGGCAGGGCGGAGGGCTGAAGCTTTCTTT. Its translation: CASSDGGAGRRAEAFF.

There are many counts of this clone. This chain connects TRBV19 to TRBJ2-5; 11 bases are shared with TRBD2. The CDR3 sequence is 18 residues long. J was trimmed by 0 bases and V by 2 bases; bases with no gene match: 8. Germline lookup yields CDR1 LNHDA and CDR2 SQIVND (reference sequence). The CDR3 DNA is TGTGCCAGTAGTATAACGCTAGCGGGAGGCGGCCACCAAGAGACCCAGTACTTC. Its translation: CASSITLAGGGHQETQYF.

J is TRBJ2-3 and V is TRBV3-1; TRBD2 aligns across 10 bases. Germline CDR1 LGHDT, CDR2 YNNKEL (reference sequence). J was trimmed by 4 bases and V by 7 bases; bases with no gene match: 8. The CDR3 runs to 15 residues. In DNA form, the CDR3 reads TGTGCCAGCAAACCTAGCGGGAGCTTGGCAGATACGCAGTATTTT. Translated: CASKPSGSLADTQYF.

This clone was counted ten times or more. The V gene is TRBV30, the J gene TRBJ1-3, with a weak D call TRBD1 (6 bases). The CDR3 is made up of 15 amino acids. The V end was cut by 0 bases, the J end by 2 bases, with 11 bases between. Germline V gene lookup returns CDR1 GTSNPN and CDR2 SVGIG (reference sequence). This CDR3 is CAWSVGPGAGNTIYF. The DNA of the CDR3 is TGTGCCTGGAGTGTCGGGCCAGGGGCTGGAAACACCATATATTTT.

This clone was picked up many times. The chain joins TRBV11-2 to TRBJ2-4; 8 bases align to TRBD2. J gave up 10 bases and V 5 bases, and 13 bases lay outside the gene matches. Per germline, CDR1 SGHAT and CDR2 FQNNGV. CDR3 length equals 15 residues. In DNA, the CDR3 is TGTGCCAGCAGCCCAACCGGGACTAGTGTTCGTATTCAGTACTTC. It yields the protein CASSPTGTSVRIQYF.

A single count supports this clone. The chain carries TRBV11-1 and TRBJ2-3; D is unclear. The CDR3 length is 16 residues. CDR1 and CDR2 from the germline V gene are SGHAT and FQDESV (reference sequence). Trimming cost V 1 base and J 0 bases, with 11 bases left between them. CDR3 amino acids: CASSLVQIMSTDTQYF. The CDR3 nucleotides read TGTGCCAGCAGCTTAGTACAGATTATGAGCACAGATACGCAGTATTTT.

This clone has just a few counts. Other DNA sequences of this sample code for an identical CDR3. This chain uses TRBV12-1 with TRBJ2-7; TRBD1, the table's D call, lacks a check against the DNA. TRBV12-1 is given as a pseudogene. The CDR3 spans 17 residues. As DNA, the CDR3 is TGTGCCAGCAGCCCCTTCGACAGACCAGAAGGGCTACGAGAGCAGTACTTC. Translated: CASSPFDRPEGLREQYF.

This clone was recorded many times. The V gene is TRBV7-9, the J gene TRBJ1-1; 7 bases agree with TRBD1. This CDR3 region has 13 residues. Germline CDR1 is SEHNR and CDR2 is FQNEAQ (reference sequence). Trimming at V came to 1 base and at J to 4 bases, leaving 0 bases not matched to a gene. This chain's CDR3 is CASSLEGATEAFF. The CDR3 nucleotides read TGTGCCAGCAGCTTAGAGGGGGCCACTGAAGCTTTCTTT.

This clone was observed many times. The V and J genes are TRBV7-3 and TRBJ1-3; D uncertain. The CDR3 sequence is 12 residues long. Germline CDR1 and CDR2: SGHTA and FQGTGA. V lost 5 bases and J 2 bases, leaving 4 bases between the germline ends. Here the CDR3 DNA reads TGTGCCAGCAGCGACGCTGGAAACACCATATATTTT. Protein sequence: CASSDAGNTIYF.

The sample holds a few counts of this clone. A much bigger clone sits one base away, suggesting this may be a read error. The sample contains more than one DNA sequence encoding this CDR3. The chain uses TRBV6-1 and TRBJ1-5; no clear D gene. CDR1 and CDR2 (germline): MNHNS, SASEGT. The CDR3 is 14 residues long. DNA for the CDR3: TGTGCCAGCAGTGAGGTTTTTGAGGACCGGCCCCAGCACTTT. Amino acids: CASSEVFEDRPQHF.

This clone was detected ten times or more. The J gene is TRBJ1-4, the V gene TRBV18; weak D call: TRBD1 (5 bases). Per germline, CDR1 KGHSH and CDR2 LQKENI. The CDR3 contains 14 residues. Trimming cost V 3 bases and J 8 bases, with 13 bases left between them. The CDR3, as DNA: TGTGCCAGCTCACCTCAGGGTGCCTACGAAAAACTGTTTTTT. Encoded protein: CASSPQGAYEKLFF.